This is a list of T cell receptor beta chains from one sample in a study of blood T cell repertoires in COVID-19. The data were produced by immunoSEQ multiplex PCR, yet TCRdb's version contains in-frame clones alone and is incomplete. The sample gives about 180,000 clones, 70% to 90% of which show up once; over 2.5% is in the top ten. Material for sequencing was peripheral blood. These receptors were collected from a man aged 55 to 70 with acute or convalescent COVID-19. Both conserved end residues are part of each CDR3. The D gene is left open where the match is weak. Expanded clones get a size class; other rows say once, few or many, or leave the size out.

>NA|TRBV11-2|TRBD1|TRBJ1-5
CASSPGQFGTQPQHF
TGTGCCAGCAGCCCGGGACAGTTTGGCACTCAGCCCCAGCATTTT
>NA|TRBV7-3|NA|TRBJ2-1
CASSLRAESSYNEQFF
TGTGCCAGCAGCTTAAGAGCGGAGAGCTCCTACAATGAGCAGTTCTTC
>NA|TRBV6-2/TRBV6-3|NA|TRBJ1-3
CASSSVNSGNTIYF
TGTGCCAGCAGTTCGGTCAACTCTGGAAACACCATATATTTT
>NA|TRBV7-8|NA|TRBJ1-1
CASSPMIGPGDPNTEAFF
TGTGCCAGCAGCCCTATGATAGGCCCGGGGGACCCAAACACTGAAGCTTTCTTT
>NA|TRBV6-1|TRBD2|TRBJ2-1
CASSEETSGYNEQFF
TGTGCCAGCAGTGAAGAGACTAGCGGTTACAATGAGCAGTTCTTC
>NA|TRBV3-1/TRBV3-2|TRBD2|TRBJ2-3
CASSQEIAGADTQYF
TGTGCCAGCAGCCAAGAAATAGCGGGAGCAGATACGCAGTATTTT
>NA|TRBV28|TRBD2|TRBJ2-1
CASSSTSGRGEYNEQFF
TGTGCCAGCAGTTCAACTAGCGGGAGAGGAGAGTACAATGAGCAGTTCTTC
>NA|TRBV28|NA|TRBJ2-7
CASSLWDSLTEQYF
TGTGCCAGCAGTTTATGGGACTCTTTGACCGAGCAGTACTTC
>NA|TRBV27|TRBD2|TRBJ2-3
CASRPLGRETSTDTQYF
TGTGCCAGCAGACCTCTCGGGCGGGAGACTAGCACAGATACGCAGTATTTT
>NA|TRBV3-1/TRBV3-2|TRBD2|TRBJ2-1
CASSLRPGLGYNEQFF
TGTGCCAGCAGCCTCCGGCCGGGACTAGGATACAATGAGCAGTTCTTC
>NA|TRBV7-8|TRBD1|TRBJ1-1
CASSVRADRDSEAFF
TGTGCCAGCAGCGTCCGAGCCGACAGGGATTCTGAAGCTTTCTTT
>few|TRBV27|NA|TRBJ1-3
CASSPQGYGNTIYF
TGTGCCAGCAGTCCGCAGGGGTACGGAAACACCATATATTTT
>NA|TRBV7-2|NA|TRBJ2-7
CASSLVYGVEQYF
TGTGCCAGCAGCTTAGTTTACGGGGTCGAGCAGTACTTC
>NA|TRBV20-1|TRBD1|TRBJ2-1
CSASSGQGFNNEQFF
TGCAGTGCTAGTAGCGGACAGGGGTTCAACAATGAGCAGTTCTTC
>NA|TRBV19|NA|TRBJ2-1
CATGGYYNEQFF
TGTGCCACTGGGGGCTACTACAATGAGCAGTTCTTC
>NA|TRBV27|TRBD1|TRBJ1-1
CASARGATYTEAFF
TGTGCCAGCGCCAGGGGGGCCACCTACACTGAAGCTTTCTTT
>NA|TRBV27|NA|TRBJ1-5
CASSPLEGVHQPQHF
TGTGCCAGCAGCCCATTGGAGGGCGTCCATCAGCCCCAGCATTTT
>once|TRBV5-1|TRBD1|TRBJ1-4
CASSLMEGASEKLFF
TGCGCCAGCAGCTTGATGGAGGGGGCATCTGAAAAACTGTTTTTT
>NA|TRBV29-1|TRBD2|TRBJ2-7
CSVAGGGGTEQYF
TGCAGCGTTGCGGGGGGAGGAGGGACTGAGCAGTACTTC
>NA|TRBV3-1/TRBV3-2|NA|TRBJ2-7
CASSYEGAGSYEQYF
TGTGCCAGCAGCTACGAAGGGGCAGGGTCCTACGAGCAGTACTTC
>NA|TRBV10-2|TRBD2|TRBJ2-2
CASRPGLAGVTGELFF
TGCGCCAGCAGACCGGGACTAGCGGGTGTTACCGGGGAGCTGTTTTTT
>NA|TRBV5-1|TRBD2|TRBJ2-5
CASSPTASGRAETQYF
TGCGCCAGCAGCCCCACGGCTAGCGGGAGGGCGGAGACCCAGTACTTC
>NA|TRBV7-2|NA|TRBJ2-2
CASSLDAAGELFF
TGTGCCAGCAGCTTAGATGCAGCCGGGGAGCTGTTTTTT
>NA|TRBV7-2|NA|TRBJ1-2
CASRTAVFYGYTF
TGTGCCTCCCGGACAGCAGTTTTCTATGGCTACACCTTC
>NA|TRBV7-2|NA|TRBJ2-2
CASSLAGGRGVNTGELFF
TGTGCCAGCAGCTTAGCGGGGGGGCGCGGGGTTAACACCGGGGAGCTGTTTTTT
>NA|TRBV19|NA|TRBJ2-7
CASSITRGATDEQYF
TGTGCCAGTAGTATAACCAGGGGAGCTACGGATGAGCAGTACTTC
>NA|TRBV18|NA|TRBJ1-4
CASSPGDKTTNEKLFF
TGTGCCAGCTCACCAGGGGACAAAACAACTAATGAAAAACTGTTTTTT
>few|TRBV4-3|TRBD2|TRBJ2-7
CASSQDNLAGYEQYF
TGCGCCAGCAGCCAAGATAACCTAGCGGGATACGAGCAGTACTTC
>NA|TRBV4-2|TRBD1|TRBJ2-7
CASSRFSGTGGYEQYF
TGTGCCAGCAGCCGCTTTTCCGGGACAGGGGGTTACGAGCAGTACTTC
>once|TRBV4-1|NA|TRBJ1-1
CASSQEGDTEAFF
TGCGCCAGCAGCCAAGAAGGGGACACTGAAGCTTTCTTT
>few|TRBV25-1|TRBD1|TRBJ2-7
CASRGQGIDEQYF
TGTGCCAGCAGAGGACAGGGAATCGACGAGCAGTACTTC
>once|TRBV19|NA|TRBJ2-1
CASSGYSYNEQFF
TGTGCCAGTAGCGGGTACTCCTACAATGAGCAGTTCTTC
>NA|TRBV4-2|NA|TRBJ2-6
CASSQEDLANSGANVLTF
TGTGCCAGCAGCCAAGAGGATCTAGCAAACTCTGGGGCCAACGTCCTGACTTTC
>NA|TRBV10-2|NA|TRBJ2-7
CASRGGVSEQYF
TGCGCCAGCCGGGGCGGGGTATCCGAGCAGTACTTC
>NA|TRBV19|NA|TRBJ1-4
CASSIADSPREKLFF
TGTGCCAGTAGTATAGCAGACAGCCCTCGTGAAAAACTGTTTTTT
>NA|TRBV19|TRBD1|TRBJ1-5
CASTGEGGNNQPQHF
TGTGCCAGTACCGGGGAAGGGGGCAACAATCAGCCCCAGCATTTT
>NA|TRBV18|NA|TRBJ2-3
CASSPDRTDTQYF
TGTGCCAGCTCACCTGACAGAACAGATACGCAGTATTTT
>NA|TRBV29-1|NA|TRBJ1-1
CSVVRHLTEAFF
TGCAGCGTCGTCCGACATCTCACTGAAGCTTTCTTT
>once|TRBV7-7|TRBD2|TRBJ2-2
CASSLSTSGSNTGELFF
TGTGCTAGCAGCTTATCGACTAGCGGGTCGAACACCGGGGAGCTGTTTTTT
>NA|TRBV19|TRBD1|TRBJ1-5
CASTSRRDRGSGSNQPQHF
TGTGCCAGCACATCACGCAGGGACAGGGGGTCCGGGAGCAATCAGCCCCAGCATTTT
>NA|TRBV5-1|NA|TRBJ2-3
CASSLLVTDTQYF
TGCGCCAGCAGCTTGTTAGTCACAGATACGCAGTATTTT
>NA|TRBV28|TRBD1|TRBJ2-5
CASSSPGGPGETQYF
TGTGCCAGCAGTTCCCCAGGGGGTCCGGGAGAGACCCAGTACTTC
>NA|TRBV11-2|TRBD1|TRBJ1-6
CASSPGTGASYNSPLHF
TGTGCCAGCAGCCCAGGGACAGGGGCTTCCTATAATTCACCCCTCCACTTT
>NA|TRBV7-2|TRBD1|TRBJ1-3
CASSSRTGSGNTIYF
TGTGCCAGCAGCTCGCGGACAGGGTCTGGAAACACCATATATTTT
>NA|TRBV9|NA|TRBJ2-7
CASSVATGTVEQYF
TGTGCCAGCAGCGTAGCTACAGGGACCGTCGAGCAGTACTTC
>NA|TRBV6-6|TRBD2|TRBJ2-7
CASSYSSSSGRSEQYF
TGTGCCAGCAGTTACTCATCGTCTAGCGGGCGGTCTGAGCAGTACTTC
>few|TRBV19|TRBD2|TRBJ2-1
CASSAGQGGLAGVGEQFF
TGTGCCAGTAGTGCGGGACAGGGGGGACTAGCGGGAGTCGGGGAGCAGTTCTTC
>NA|TRBV7-2|NA|TRBJ2-6
CASSLALLATSSGANVLTF
TGTGCCAGCAGCTTAGCGTTACTAGCAACAAGCTCTGGGGCCAACGTCCTGACTTTC
>once|TRBV9|NA|TRBJ2-6
CASSVDGGQVGANVLTF
TGTGCCAGCAGCGTAGACGGGGGGCAGGTTGGGGCCAACGTCCTGACTTTC
>few|TRBV3-1/TRBV3-2|NA|TRBJ1-2
CASSHHSSTGGYTF
TGTGCCAGCAGCCATCATAGTTCCACGGGTGGCTACACCTTC